The rows below give T cell receptor beta chains drawn from one sample of a study of cytomegalovirus exposure and HLA in healthy donors. TCRdb keeps only in-frame clones here, not all; method: immunoSEQ multiplex PCR. The sample consists of 100,000 to 150,000 clones, about three quarters of them appearing once. Sequences were obtained from PBMCs. The receptors here all came from a man aged 50 to 60 in good health and CMV-seropositive. The conserved cysteine and the conserved F or W are not part of the CDR3 here.

J | V | CDR3
TRBJ1-5 | TRBV2 | ASSAPQGGSNQPQH
TRBJ2-1 | TRBV7-6 | ASSLRGGYNEQF
TRBJ2-7 | TRBV5-1 | ASSPGLAGINHEQY
TRBJ1-1 | TRBV13 | ASSLGGAGTEAF
TRBJ2-1 | TRBV6-4 | ASSDSSRGEQF
TRBJ1-4 | TRBV5-5 | ASSLLTNEKLF
TRBJ1-3 | TRBV19 | ASRDRGHRSSGNTIY
TRBJ1-5 | TRBV10-1 | ASSESGQGNQPQH
TRBJ2-7 | TRBV7-6 | ASSPSSAGQGKQY
TRBJ1-2 | TRBV29-1 | SVGGQGAGYT
TRBJ1-6 | TRBV12-5 | ASGYGQGADSPLH
TRBJ1-1 | TRBV28 | ASSLGLGRDRGLEAF
TRBJ2-7 | TRBV27 | ASSPRQGGAYEQY
TRBJ2-2 | TRBV5-1 | ASSLRTERGTGELF
TRBJ1-4 | TRBV9 | ASSGLNEKLF
TRBJ2-2 | TRBV19 | ASTPTGSYGGELF
TRBJ2-7 | TRBV9 | ASSVEGQGAWEQY
TRBJ1-2 | TRBV4-3 | ASSQDRRVWYGYT
TRBJ2-2 | TRBV18 | ASSPLSQGSGTGELF
TRBJ2-7 | TRBV5-6 | ASRLNTYEQY
TRBJ2-1 | TRBV7-9 | SSSSIPGQGRNEQF
TRBJ2-1 | TRBV29-1 | SATPPGWNEQF
TRBJ1-1 | TRBV6-5 | ASTEARGRTEAF
TRBJ1-2 | TRBV7-9 | ASSLEQGSYT
TRBJ2-2 | TRBV6-4 | ASSLSGDNTGELF
TRBJ2-5 | TRBV18 | ASSGGVGETQY
TRBJ1-5 | TRBV28 | ASSFGQGGHQPQH
TRBJ2-2 | TRBV5-1 | ASSLATYTGELF
TRBJ1-2 | TRBV20-1 | SAPTRGTAP
TRBJ2-1 | TRBV9 | ASSVMAGGPNEQF
TRBJ2-5 | TRBV7-9 | ASSTRQGEGVLQETQY
TRBJ2-3 | TRBV2 | ASSVTSGRTTDTQY
TRBJ1-2 | TRBV28 | ASSLGAGGYGYT
TRBJ2-5 | TRBV7-6 | ASSLGATGGGETQY
TRBJ1-5 | TRBV5-1 | ASSLVGGQGNQPQH
TRBJ1-5 | TRBV2 | ASSGRGSGQALDQPQH
TRBJ2-7 | TRBV7-6 | ASSFGTGSYEQY
TRBJ2-3 | TRBV11-1 | ASSAGETQY
TRBJ2-7 | TRBV4-1 | ASSQEYSTGYEQY
TRBJ1-2 | TRBV19 | ASHTGGVDYGYT
TRBJ2-1 | TRBV11-1 | ASSSNYGRRQF
TRBJ2-2 | TRBV19 | ASSILAGGPNGELF
TRBJ1-3 | TRBV5-1 | ASSLVGQGNTIY
TRBJ1-2 | TRBV5-1 | ASSGGDRGTSGYT